The 3 T cell receptor beta chains given below trace back to one sample, sequenced in a study of cytotoxic CD8 clonotypes in ibrutinib-treated CLL. The repertoire was sequenced with immunoSEQ multiplex PCR; TCRdb's copy has only in-frame clones and lacks some. The table includes 120,000 to 150,000 clones, 77% detected once. Source: PBMCs, taken after 12 months of ibrutinib treatment. The receptors originated from a human donor with chronic lymphocytic leukemia.

The chain recombines TRBV27 with TRBJ2-7, with 7 bases identical to TRBD1. The CDR3 has 15 amino acids. J was trimmed by 3 bases and V by 6 bases; bases with no gene match: 11. From germline, CDR1 is MNHEY and CDR2 SMNVEV (reference sequence). The CDR3 DNA follows: TGTGCCAGCAGCCCCATCTTGCGACAGGGCTACGAGCAGTACTTC. Its translation: CASSPILRQGYEQYF.

The rearrangement links TRBV7-3 to TRBJ2-3; 7 bases map to TRBD1. Germline values: CDR1 SGHTA, CDR2 FQGTGA. The CDR3 sequence is 13 residues long. V shed 8 bases and J 3 bases; nucleotides not matched to a gene: 5. The CDR3 protein is CASGAGGTDTQYF. CDR3 DNA sequence: TGTGCCAGCGGCGCAGGGGGTACAGATACGCAGTATTTT. Full variable domain (outside the CDR3, taken from reference TRBV7-3 and TRBJ2-3): GAGVSQTPSNKVTEKGKYVELRCDPISGHTALYWYRQSLGQGPEFLIYFQGTGAADDSGLPNDRFFAVRPEGSVSTLKIQRTERGDSAVYLCASGAGGTDTQYFGPGTRLTVL.

This chain connects TRBV19 to TRBJ2-1; perhaps TRBD2 as D (5 bases). CDR3 length: 16 amino acids. The germline V and J ends were trimmed by 0 bases and 2 bases, with 11 bases remaining between them. Germline V gene data show CDR1 as LNHDA and CDR2 as SQIVND (reference sequence). This chain's CDR3 is CASSIESRRPYNEQFF. CDR3 DNA: TGTGCCAGTAGTATAGAGTCGCGGAGGCCCTACAATGAGCAGTTCTTC.